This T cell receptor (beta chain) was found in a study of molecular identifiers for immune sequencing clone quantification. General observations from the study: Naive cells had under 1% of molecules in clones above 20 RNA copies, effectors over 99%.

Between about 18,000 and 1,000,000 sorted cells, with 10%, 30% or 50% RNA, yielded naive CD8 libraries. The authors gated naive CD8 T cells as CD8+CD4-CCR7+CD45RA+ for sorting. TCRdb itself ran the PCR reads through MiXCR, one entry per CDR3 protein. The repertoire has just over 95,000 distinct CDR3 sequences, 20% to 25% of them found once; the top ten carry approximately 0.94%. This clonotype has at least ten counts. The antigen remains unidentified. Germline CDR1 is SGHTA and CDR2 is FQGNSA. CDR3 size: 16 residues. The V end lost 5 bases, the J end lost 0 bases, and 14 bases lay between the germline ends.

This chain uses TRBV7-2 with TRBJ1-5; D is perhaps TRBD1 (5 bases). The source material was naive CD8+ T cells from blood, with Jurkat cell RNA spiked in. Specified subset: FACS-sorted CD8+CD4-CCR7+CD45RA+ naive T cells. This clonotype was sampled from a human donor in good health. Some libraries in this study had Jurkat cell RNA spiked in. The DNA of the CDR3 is TGTGCCAGCAGCCCCGGGGCCTACTATAGCAATCAGCCCCAGCATTTT. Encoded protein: CASSPGAYYSNQPQHF. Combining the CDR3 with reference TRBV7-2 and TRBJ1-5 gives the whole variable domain GAGVSQSPSNKVTEKGKDVELRCDPISGHTALYWYRQSLGQGLEFLIYFQGNSAPDKSGLPSDRFSAERTGGSVSTLTIQRTQQEDSAVYLCASSPGAYYSNQPQHFGDGTRLSIL.